The 32 T cell receptor beta chains below come from one sample, sequenced in a study of cytomegalovirus exposure and HLA in healthy donors. A multiplex PCR was run with 60 Vbeta primers and 13 Jbeta primers. Produced via immunoSEQ multiplex PCR; TCRdb's table is partial and in-frame only. The sample records about 120,000 clones, 70% to 80% being singletons. The sample taken for sequencing was PBMCs. The receptors were sampled from a woman in her 50s in good health and CMV-seropositive.

The chain couples TRBV28 to TRBJ2-7; 7 positions match TRBD1. Germline V gives CDR1 MDHEN, CDR2 SYDVKM. V shed 6 bases and J 2 bases; nucleotides not matched to a gene: 7. The CDR3 extends over 14 amino acids. CDR3 nucleotides: TGTGCCAGCAGACCGGGACAGAGCACCTACGAGCAGTACTTC. It translates to CASRPGQSTYEQYF.

This clone showed up just once. The chain uses TRBV19 and TRBJ1-4, with 7 positions matching TRBD1. CDR3 length equals 15 residues. Unmatched junction bases numbered 13, after V lost 5 bases and J lost 10 bases. Germline V gives CDR1 LNHDA, CDR2 SQIVND (reference sequence). CDR3: CASSSPGTEARKLFF. The CDR3 nucleotides read TGTGCCAGTAGTTCGCCCGGGACAGAGGCCCGAAAACTGTTTTTT.

V gene TRBV5-1 combines with J gene TRBJ1-6; 10 nucleotides match TRBD1. V shed 4 bases and J 10 bases; nucleotides not matched to a gene: 5. This CDR3 region has 14 residues. The germline V gene has CDR1 SGHRS and CDR2 YFSETQ. The CDR3 sequence: CASSRGQGGSPLHF. The CDR3 coding sequence is TGCGCCAGCAGCCGAGGACAGGGGGGGTCACCCCTCCACTTT.

The chain joins TRBV4-2 to TRBJ2-7, with D perhaps TRBD1 (5 bases). The CDR3 has 14 amino acids. Trimming removed 0 bases from V and 0 bases from J, with 6 bases in between. Germline V gene sequence: CDR1 LGHNA, CDR2 YNFKEQ. CDR3 sequence: CASSQEGASYEQYV. DNA for the CDR3: TGTGCCAGCAGCCAAGAAGGGGCCTCCTACGAGCAGTACGTC.

The chain is built from TRBV27 and TRBJ1-2, with D possibly TRBD1 on 5 matching bases. The CDR3 is 13 amino acids. Germline V gives CDR1 MNHEY, CDR2 SMNVEV (reference sequence). Trimming cost V 3 bases and J 2 bases, with 7 bases left between them. The CDR3 here is CASSLSGNYGYTF. The DNA of the CDR3 is TGTGCCAGCAGTTTGTCAGGGAACTATGGCTACACCTTC.

The chain combines TRBV19 with TRBJ1-6; D is possibly TRBD1 (5 bases). The ends were cut back, 3 bases at V and 5 bases at J, with 8 bases in the middle. The CDR3 has 14 amino acids. CDR1 is LNHDA, CDR2 SQIVND, per germline (reference sequence). The CDR3 DNA reads TGTGCCAGTAGTATCGGACAAAATAATTCACCCCTCCACTTT. It specifies CASSIGQNNSPLHF.

This chain uses TRBV4-3 with TRBJ1-2; D ambiguous. The germline V and J ends were trimmed by 0 bases and 6 bases, with 17 bases remaining between them. Germline V gene sequence: CDR1 LGHNA, CDR2 YSLEER. This CDR3 is 16 amino acids long. For the CDR3, the DNA is TGCGCCAGCAGCCAAGATTGGAAAGGGCGGGGAGATGGCTACACCTTC. Protein: CASSQDWKGRGDGYTF.

About this clone itself: Different DNA sequences within this sample yield the same CDR3. V usage is TRBV6-5 and J usage is TRBJ2-2; D gene unclear. This CDR3 contains 12 residues. V lost 9 bases, J lost 4 bases, and 9 bases lay in between. CDR1 MNHEY and CDR2 SVGAGI come from the germline V gene. CDR3 protein: CASSSRTGELFF. As DNA, the CDR3 is TGTGCCAGTAGCAGTCGCACCGGGGAGCTGTTTTTT.

The chain joins TRBV6-5 to TRBJ2-3, with 7 nucleotides matching TRBD2. The CDR3 has 13 amino acids. V trimming: 5 bases; J trimming: 6 bases; junction bases outside the gene matches: 5. Germline V CDR1 and CDR2: MNHEY, SVGAGI. The CDR3 is CASSTISGDTQYF. In DNA, the CDR3 is TGTGCCAGCAGTACGATTAGCGGGGATACGCAGTATTTT.

The rearrangement joins TRBV9 to TRBJ2-3, with 8 bases that match TRBD2. This CDR3 region has 16 residues. Germline-derived CDR1 and CDR2 are SGDLS and YYNGEE. Germline trimming cut 0 bases from V and 1 base from J; bases unmatched to any gene: 4. DNA for the CDR3: TGTGCCAGCAGCGTAGGCGATAGCGGGGGCACAGATACGCAGTATTTT. Its translation is CASSVGDSGGTDTQYF.

This rearrangement joins TRBV30 to TRBJ2-5; TRBD1 aligns across 10 bases. The germline CDR1 and CDR2 sequences are GTSNPN and SVGIG (reference sequence). The CDR3 loop spans 15 amino acids. With 1 base clipped from V and 5 bases from J, the junction kept 7 bases outside the gene matches. The CDR3 DNA is TGTGCCTGGAGTGCCGAAGGGGGACAGGGGGAGACCCAGTACTTC. Translated, it gives CAWSAEGGQGETQYF.

This clone was counted once. The chain carries TRBV5-1 and TRBJ1-1; 7 nucleotides align to TRBD1. The CDR3 runs to 12 residues. Germline V gene lookup returns CDR1 SGHRS and CDR2 YFSETQ. V was pared by 3 bases and J by 8 bases, with 4 bases of the junction left unmatched. The CDR3 DNA reads as TGCGCCAGCAGCTGGGGACAGCAAGAAGCTTTCTTT. Protein product: CASSWGQQEAFF.

This clone was detected only once. V and J are TRBV12-1 and TRBJ2-1; TRBD2 reflects the table's D call only, with no check against the DNA. TRBV12-1 is termed a pseudogene. The CDR3 is 23 residues long. Written as DNA, the CDR3 is TGTGCCAGCAGCTTTGCTCCACCCCCGACTAGCGGGCCAAAGACAAGCTCCTACAATGAGCAGTTCTTC. Amino acids: CASSFAPPPTSGPKTSSYNEQFF.

This clone was counted a few times. The same CDR3 also results from other DNA sequences found in this sample. The chain employs TRBV7-2 and TRBJ1-1, with TRBD1 identical over 8 bases. J was trimmed by 1 base and V by 5 bases; bases with no gene match: 3. The CDR3 is made up of 14 amino acids. Germline V lookup: CDR1 SGHTA, CDR2 FQGNSA. CDR3 sequence: CASSLGTGNTEAFF. DNA for the CDR3: TGTGCCAGCAGCCTAGGGACAGGGAACACTGAAGCTTTCTTT.

This chain joins TRBV12-2 and TRBJ1-2; TRBD1, as called in the table, went unchecked against the DNA. TRBV12-2 is marked as a pseudogene. CDR3 length: 13 residues. DNA of the CDR3: TGTGCAAGTCGCCAGGACAGGGTAGGAGGCTACACCTTC. Translation gives CASRQDRVGGYTF.

CDR3 protein: CASSYGGSSYEQYF. The CDR3 bases are TGTGCCAGCAGTTACGGCGGGAGCAGCTACGAGCAGTACTTC. The gene calls are TRBV28 and TRBJ2-7, with 7 bases that match TRBD2. The germline gives CDR1 MDHEN, CDR2 SYDVKM. This CDR3 has 14 residues. The ends lost 4 bases at V and 3 bases at J; junction bases unmatched: 6.

V gene TRBV19 combines with J gene TRBJ1-2; D is unclear. Germline CDR1 is LNHDA and CDR2 is SQIVND (reference sequence). The V end lost 5 bases, the J end lost 7 bases, and 8 bases lay between the germline ends. CDR3 length: 11 residues. CDR3 region: CASSLSGGYTF. In nucleotides, the CDR3 is TGTGCCAGTAGTCTGTCCGGTGGCTACACCTTC.

V usage is TRBV4-3 and J usage is TRBJ1-2; 7 bases align to TRBD1. The CDR3 is made up of 15 amino acids. Germline V gives CDR1 LGHNA, CDR2 YSLEER. V was clipped by 3 bases and J by 0 bases; unmatched bases: 4. CDR3 in amino acids: CASSQAGQTNYGYTF. CDR3 sequence (DNA): TGCGCCAGCAGCCAGGCGGGACAGACTAACTATGGCTACACCTTC.

The genes are TRBV29-1 and TRBJ2-5; 8 bases align to TRBD1. The DNA matches TRBJ2-7 better at its end, which makes the J call doubtful. The V gene's germline CDR1 is SQVTM and CDR2 ANQGSEA. The CDR3 length is 14 residues. The CDR3 sequence: CSVVAGGNIYEQYF. CDR3 coding DNA: TGCAGCGTTGTGGCAGGGGGCAATATCTACGAGCAGTACTTC.

The genes are TRBV29-1 and TRBJ2-3; possibly TRBD2 for D (7 bases). Looked up from germline, CDR1 is SQVTM and CDR2 is ANQGSEA. V gave up 8 bases and J gave up 2 bases, with 17 bases separating them. CDR3 size: 14 residues. The CDR3 sequence is CSFSRGGFTDTQYF. CDR3 DNA: TGCAGCTTCTCGAGGGGGGGCTTCACAGATACGCAGTATTTT.

V and J are TRBV19 and TRBJ2-5, with 9 bases fitting TRBD2. The V gene's germline CDR1 is LNHDA and CDR2 SQIVND (reference sequence). The CDR3 has 15 amino acids. With 0 bases clipped from V and 5 bases from J, the junction kept 4 bases outside the gene matches. The CDR3 reads CASSIDGGGAETQYF. CDR3 bases: TGTGCCAGTAGTATAGATGGCGGGGGGGCTGAGACCCAGTACTTC.

The V gene is TRBV4-2, the J gene TRBJ2-7; 7 bases agree with TRBD1. J gave up 6 bases and V 0 bases, and 8 bases lay outside the gene matches. The germline V gene has CDR1 LGHNA and CDR2 YNFKEQ. The CDR3 length is 15 residues. CDR3: CASSQDEGQSTEQYF. The CDR3 DNA reads as TGTGCCAGCAGCCAAGATGAGGGACAGAGCACCGAGCAGTACTTC.

This sequence joins TRBV6-5 and TRBJ1-1; TRBD1 aligns across 10 bases. The J segment lost 11 bases and the V segment lost 6 bases, leaving 12 bases of the junction unmatched. CDR1 is MNHEY and CDR2 is SVGAGI in the germline V gene. CDR3 length: 14 residues. The DNA for the CDR3 is TGTGCCAGCAGCCCGGGACAGGGGAGGGGCTCGGCTTTCTTT. Amino acids: CASSPGQGRGSAFF.

This clone was picked up one time. The V gene is TRBV7-6, the J gene TRBJ1-1; perhaps TRBD1 as D (6 bases). Trimming shortened V by 6 bases and J by 2 bases, and 22 bases separated the two germline ends. Germline loops: CDR1 SGHVS, CDR2 FNYEAQ. The CDR3 consists of 17 residues. DNA for the CDR3: TGTGCCAGCAGTATACCAATAGAGGGGGTACCCAACACTGAAGCTTTCTTT. Protein sequence: CASSIPIEGVPNTEAFF. Full variable domain (outside the CDR3, taken from reference TRBV7-6 and TRBJ1-1): GAGVSQSPRYKVTKRGQDVALRCDPISGHVSLYWYRQALGQGPEFLTYFNYEAQQDKSGLPNDRFSAERPEGSISTLTIQRTEQRDSAMYRCASSIPIEGVPNTEAFFGQGTRLTVV.

The chain links TRBV4-2 to TRBJ1-3; D is unresolved. The CDR3 is made up of 15 amino acids. Germline V gene data show CDR1 as LGHNA and CDR2 as YNFKEQ. V dropped 0 bases and J dropped 0 bases, with 6 bases sitting between them. DNA for the CDR3: TGTGCCAGCAGCCAAGACCTCCCCTCTGGAAACACCATATATTTT. Its protein product is CASSQDLPSGNTIYF.

V usage is TRBV7-2 and J usage is TRBJ2-4; D perhaps matches TRBD2 (6 bases). This CDR3 comprises 15 residues. V was clipped by 3 bases and J by 9 bases, with 18 bases between them. Germline lookup yields CDR1 SGHTA and CDR2 FQGNSA. CDR3: CASSFGGPLAGIQYF. The CDR3 bases are TGTGCCAGCAGCTTCGGGGGTCCCCTCGCTGGCATTCAGTACTTC.

This chain uses TRBV6-5 with TRBJ1-1; 9 positions match TRBD1. The V and J ends lost 6 bases and 5 bases, in that order; junction bases with no gene match: 10. Germline-derived CDR1 and CDR2 are MNHEY and SVGAGI. The CDR3 has 15 residues. The CDR3 DNA reads as TGTGCCAGCAGCCGAATAACAGGGGGCGGGACTGAAGCTTTCTTT. Protein product: CASSRITGGGTEAFF.

V is TRBV10-3 and J is TRBJ2-5; TRBD2 aligns across 9 bases. Germline CDR1 reads ENHRY; CDR2 reads SYGVKD. CDR3 length: 15 residues. V was clipped by 3 bases and J by 3 bases; unmatched bases: 5. The chain's CDR3 is CAISDLASGEETQYF. The CDR3 DNA sequence: TGTGCCATCAGTGATCTGGCTAGCGGGGAAGAGACCCAGTACTTC.

The chain is built from TRBV5-6 and TRBJ1-2; TRBD1 matches 7 bases. The CDR3 totals 14 residues. V trimming: 5 bases; J trimming: 6 bases; junction bases outside the gene matches: 10. Germline V gene sequence: CDR1 SGHDT, CDR2 YYEEEE. CDR3 residues: CASRPLTGFHGYTF. The CDR3, as DNA: TGTGCCAGCAGGCCACTGACAGGGTTTCATGGCTACACCTTC.

This clone was seen only once. V and J are TRBV29-1 and TRBJ1-1; TRBD1 matches at 9 bases. The germline gives CDR1 SQVTM, CDR2 ANQGSEA. V gave up 6 bases and J gave up 6 bases; unmatched junction bases: 11. The CDR3 extends over 14 amino acids. The CDR3 here is CSVAGGTGWSEAFF. CDR3 DNA sequence: TGCAGCGTAGCAGGGGGGACAGGGTGGTCTGAAGCTTTCTTT.

The V gene is TRBV7-8, the J gene TRBJ1-3, with 8 nucleotides matching TRBD1. Germline V CDR1 and CDR2: SGHVS, FQNEAQ. Trimming removed 6 bases from V and 6 bases from J; junction bases left unmatched: 13. The CDR3 runs 16 residues. The CDR3 reads CASRRTGTGVENTIYF. Here the CDR3 DNA reads TGTGCCAGCAGGCGAACGGGGACAGGAGTAGAAAACACCATATATTTT.

CDR3 residues: CASSLEGQGYSPLHF. CDR3 nucleotides: TGCGCCAGCAGCTTGGAGGGACAGGGGTATTCACCCCTCCACTTT. The rearrangement joins TRBV5-1 to TRBJ1-6, with 10 bases matching TRBD1. With 0 bases clipped from V and 8 bases from J, the junction kept 2 bases outside the gene matches. The CDR3 has 15 residues. Germline lookup yields CDR1 SGHRS and CDR2 YFSETQ. Full variable domain (remainder filled in from reference TRBV5-1 and TRBJ1-6): KAGVTQTPRYLIKTRGQQVTLSCSPISGHRSVSWYQQTPGQGLQFLFEYFSETQRNKGNFPGRFSGRQFSNSRSEMNVSTLELGDSALYLCASSLEGQGYSPLHFGNGTRLTVT.